A single sample gave rise to the 6 T cell receptor beta chains below, sequenced in a study of T cell changes during pregnancy in multiple sclerosis. Clones were sequenced by immunoSEQ multiplex PCR, and TCRdb holds only the in-frame ones, with some missing. Of fewer than 140,000 clones in the sample, under 95% were seen once. The material was peripheral blood, obtained after pregnancy. These receptor sequences come from a female donor with multiple sclerosis, enrolled in a pregnancy study.

This chain joins TRBV5-8 and TRBJ2-5; D gene ambiguous. Germline lookup yields CDR1 SGHTS and CDR2 YDEGEE. The CDR3 totals 14 residues. Trimming took 0 bases from V and 5 from J, leaving 11 bases between them. CDR3 DNA: TGTGCCAGCAGCTTGGCCGACATTCGTGAGACCCAGTACTTC. This translates into CASSLADIRETQYF.

This chain joins TRBV6-5 and TRBJ1-2; 10 nucleotides match TRBD1. Trimming cost V 5 bases and J 9 bases; bases outside gene matches: 6. The germline V gene encodes CDR1 MNHEY and CDR2 SVGAGI. The CDR3 covers 13 residues. CDR3 sequence: CASSADRGRSYTF. CDR3 nucleotides: TGTGCCAGCAGTGCCGACAGGGGGCGTAGCTACACCTTC.

This CDR3 reads CASSRAGRLQPQHF. DNA of the CDR3: TGTGCCAGCAGCCGTGCCGGCAGGCTTCAGCCCCAGCATTTT. J is TRBJ1-5 and V is TRBV14; D is undetermined. Germline V lookup: CDR1 SGHDN, CDR2 FVKESK. This CDR3 spans 14 amino acids. Deletions cut 4 bases from V and 6 bases from J, with 13 bases between.

The chain recombines TRBV5-1 with TRBJ2-3; 16 bases fit TRBD2. Germline lookup yields CDR1 SGHRS and CDR2 YFSETQ. V was pared by 3 bases and J by 5 bases, with 9 bases of the junction left unmatched. The CDR3 has 18 residues. CDR3 coding DNA: TGCGCCAGCAGCTCGGGACTAGCGGGAGGGCCTGTCAGAGATACGCAGTATTTT. Residues: CASSSGLAGGPVRDTQYF.

The chain combines TRBV6-6 with TRBJ2-2; 9 nucleotides align to TRBD2. CDR1 is MNHNY, CDR2 SVGAGI, per germline (reference sequence). V gave up 7 bases and J gave up 4 bases; unmatched junction bases: 10. This CDR3 has 16 residues. Written as DNA, the CDR3 is TGTGCCAGCATGCCCTCCGGGACTAGCCCCACCGGGGAGCTGTTTTTT. Residues: CASMPSGTSPTGELFF.

CDR3 loop: CSVAVGGANTDTQYF. The CDR3 bases are TGCAGCGTGGCCGTGGGGGGGGCCAACACAGATACGCAGTATTTT. V and J are TRBV29-1 and TRBJ2-3; possible D gene TRBD2, 7 bases. This CDR3 spans 15 amino acids. The germline V and J ends were trimmed by 6 bases and 2 bases, with 18 bases remaining between them. Germline V lookup: CDR1 SQVTM, CDR2 ANQGSEA.